This T cell receptor (beta chain) was captured in a study of T cell responses to AZD1222 COVID-19 vaccine. Study results and limitations: Repertoires were obtained only post-peak T cell response. The donors showed a predominance of white British ancestry and of females, with possible underestimation of clonal diversity. Across the whole spike, CD4 TCRs peaked at regions 160-218 and 743-854. Receipt of two AZD1222 doses was followed by a rise in Spike-specific TCR breadth and depth.

Comments on this clone: Its antigen is not identified.

The germline V gene has CDR1 MNHEY and CDR2 SMNVEV (reference sequence). Losses at the gene ends were 8 bases for V and 5 bases for J; bases not matched to a gene: 14. The CDR3 length is 16 residues. Some clones are missing from TCRdb's copy, which holds only in-frame ones; the method was immunoSEQ multiplex PCR. The top ten clones hold around 9.6% of a sample with more than 90,000 clones, over 75% of them seen once. The rearrangement joins TRBV27 to TRBJ2-5, with TRBD2 identical over 10 bases. The material sequenced was peripheral blood, taken 28 days after the second AZD1222 dose. The sequence was obtained from an adult who received the AZD1222 COVID-19 vaccine. CDR3 protein: CASYRTSGVLRETQYF. The CDR3 region has the DNA TGTGCCAGCTATCGGACTAGCGGAGTTTTAAGGGAGACCCAGTACTTC.